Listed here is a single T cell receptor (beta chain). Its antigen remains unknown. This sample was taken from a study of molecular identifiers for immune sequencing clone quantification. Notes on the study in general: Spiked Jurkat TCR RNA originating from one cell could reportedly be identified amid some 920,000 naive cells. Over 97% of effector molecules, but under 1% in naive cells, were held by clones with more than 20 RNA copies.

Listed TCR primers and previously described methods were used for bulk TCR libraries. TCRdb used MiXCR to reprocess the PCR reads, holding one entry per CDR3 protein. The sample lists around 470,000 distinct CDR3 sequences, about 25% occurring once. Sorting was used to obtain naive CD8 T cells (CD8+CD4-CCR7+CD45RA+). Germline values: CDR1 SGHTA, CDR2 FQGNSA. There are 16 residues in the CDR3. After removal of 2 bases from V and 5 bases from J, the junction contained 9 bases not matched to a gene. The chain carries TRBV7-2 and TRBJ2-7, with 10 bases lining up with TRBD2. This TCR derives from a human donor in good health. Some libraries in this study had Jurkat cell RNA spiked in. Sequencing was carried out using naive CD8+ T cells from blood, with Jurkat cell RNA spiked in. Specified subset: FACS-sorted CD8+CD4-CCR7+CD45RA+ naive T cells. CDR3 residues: CASSLIFSGRPHEQYF. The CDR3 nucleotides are TGTGCCAGCAGCTTAATCTTTAGCGGGAGGCCCCACGAGCAGTACTTC.